This T cell receptor beta chain stems from a study of cytomegalovirus exposure and HLA in healthy donors. Use of 60 Vbeta and 13 Jbeta primers characterized the PCR. Sequencing used immunoSEQ multiplex PCR; TCRdb keeps in-frame clones, though not all of them. The sample has 150,000 to 200,000 clones, over 75% seen once. The CDR3 is 15 residues long. Germline CDR1 SGHRS, CDR2 YFSETQ. V was clipped by 4 bases and J by 0 bases; unmatched bases: 3. The sequence came from a man in his fifties in good health and CMV-seropositive. Sequenced material: PBMCs. The chain combines TRBV5-1 with TRBJ2-3; 9 bases agree with TRBD1. CDR3 DNA: TGCGCCAGCAGCCCTGGACAGGGGAGCACAGATACGCAGTATTTT. Protein sequence: CASSPGQGSTDTQYF.